Presented here are 7 T cell receptor beta chains from one specimen sequenced in a study of blood T cell repertoires in COVID-19. Method: immunoSEQ multiplex PCR; TCRdb's copy keeps in-frame clones and lacks some. Of 95,000 or so clones in the sample, roughly four fifths were seen once. Material for sequencing was peripheral blood. The receptors come from a human donor in a cohort sampled during active COVID-19.

The rearrangement links TRBV10-1 to TRBJ2-7; tentatively, D is TRBD1 (6 bases). With 6 bases removed from V and 5 bases from J, the gap between germline ends came to 11 bases. The CDR3 has 12 amino acids. Germline loops: CDR1 WNHNN, CDR2 SYGVQD (reference sequence). CDR3 DNA: TGCGCCAGCAGCCGCGGACAGAACGAGCAGTACTTC. Amino acids: CASSRGQNEQYF.

V is TRBV5-8 and J is TRBJ1-1, with D possibly being TRBD1 (5 bases). V was pared by 2 bases and J by 0 bases, with 8 bases between. Germline CDR1 reads SGHTS; CDR2 reads YDEGEE. The CDR3 runs to 14 residues. The CDR3, as DNA: TGTGCCAGCAGCTTATACAGGATGAACACTGAAGCTTTCTTT. It encodes CASSLYRMNTEAFF.

Only one count was recorded for this clone. The V call is TRBV5-6, the J call TRBJ2-5; perhaps TRBD2 as D (5 bases). With 2 bases removed from V and 2 bases from J, the gap between germline ends came to 13 bases. There are 15 residues in the CDR3. Per germline, CDR1 SGHDT and CDR2 YYEEEE. The CDR3 DNA sequence: TGTGCCAGCAGCTTTTTAGCAGGAGGACAAGAGACCCAGTACTTC. Residues: CASSFLAGGQETQYF.

The genes are TRBV18 and TRBJ2-7, with TRBD1 matching 9 bases. This CDR3 is built from 15 residues. V gave up 0 bases and J gave up 1 base; unmatched junction bases: 1. CDR1 and CDR2 (germline): KGHSH, LQKENI. The CDR3, as DNA: TGTGCCAGCTCACCACCCGGACAGGGGTCCTACGAGCAGTACTTC. Its translation: CASSPPGQGSYEQYF.

The CDR3 coding sequence is TGCGCCAGCAGCCGAATGGGGCAGGAGCAGTTTTTT. Translation: CASSRMGQEQFF. This sequence joins TRBV4-1 and TRBJ1-4; D possibly corresponds to TRBD1 (5 bases). V dropped 4 bases and J dropped 16 bases, with 16 bases sitting between them. In germline, CDR1 is MGHRA, CDR2 YSYEKL. The CDR3 runs 12 residues.

This clone has only one observation. The genes are TRBV18 and TRBJ2-7; tentatively, D is TRBD1 (6 bases). V was pared by 3 bases and J by 5 bases, with 14 bases between. The CDR3 consists of 14 residues. Germline CDR1 reads KGHSH; CDR2 reads LQKENI. The CDR3 sequence: CASSPVAQGNEQYF. The CDR3 DNA is TGTGCCAGCTCACCCGTTGCTCAGGGGAACGAGCAGTACTTC.

This clone was counted once. The chain recombines TRBV9 with TRBJ1-4, with a tentative D call TRBD1 (5 bases). With 2 bases removed from V and 0 bases from J, the gap between germline ends came to 5 bases. Germline CDR1 and CDR2: SGDLS and YYNGEE. This CDR3 is built from 14 residues. The CDR3 region is CASSVTATNEKLFF. CDR3 sequence (DNA): TGTGCCAGCAGCGTGACAGCAACTAATGAAAAACTGTTTTTT.